The 20 T cell receptor beta chains in this list originate from one sample, sequenced in a study of STAT5B mutations in CD4+ large granular lymphocyte leukemia. The table came from immunoSEQ multiplex PCR; TCRdb's copy has only in-frame clones and leaves some out. The repertoire holds 25,000 to 35,000 clones, with roughly three quarters as singletons. The specimen was CD4+ T cells from blood buffy coats. These TCRs come from a human donor in good health.

This chain connects TRBV7-8 to TRBJ1-2; tentative D call: TRBD1 (5 bases). The CDR3 is 15 residues long. Trimming pared 5 bases from V and 4 bases from J, leaving 17 bases between. Germline V CDR1 and CDR2: SGHVS, FQNEAQ. CDR3 DNA sequence: TGTGCCAGCAGCACAGCGTCAGGGAGCGGCTATGGCTACACCTTC. This translates into CASSTASGSGYGYTF. The full variable domain, its missing parts supplied by reference TRBV7-8 and TRBJ1-2, is GAGVSQSPRYKVAKRGQDVALRCDPISGHVSLFWYQQALGQGPEFLTYFQNEAQLDKSGLPSDRFFAERPEGSVSTLKIQRTQQEDSAVYLCASSTASGSGYGYTFGSGTRLTVV.

The chain carries TRBV9 and TRBJ1-5; D ambiguous. Deletions cut 2 bases from V and 0 bases from J, with 9 bases between. CDR3 length: 15 residues. The V gene's germline CDR1 is SGDLS and CDR2 YYNGEE. The CDR3 DNA follows: TGTGCCAGCAGCGTGGATCCAGATAGCAATCAGCCCCAGCATTTT. Its protein is CASSVDPDSNQPQHF.

The chain combines TRBV4-1 with TRBJ1-2; no reliable D call. With 1 base removed from V and 6 bases from J, the gap between germline ends came to 9 bases. Germline V gives CDR1 MGHRA, CDR2 YSYEKL. This CDR3 spans 13 amino acids. Written as DNA, the CDR3 is TGCGCCAGCAGCCAAGTTGTCCAGGATGGCTACACCTTC. Translation: CASSQVVQDGYTF.

This chain joins TRBV7-2 and TRBJ1-5; 11 bases are shared with TRBD1. V lost 5 bases and J lost 4; bases outside the gene matches: 7. The CDR3 covers 16 residues. Germline V gives CDR1 SGHTA, CDR2 FQGNSA. Here the CDR3 DNA reads TGTGCCAGCAGCGGGACAGGGGGAAATTATAATCAGCCCCAGCATTTT. Its protein product is CASSGTGGNYNQPQHF.

This clone was detected only a few times. The rearrangement uses TRBV7-9 and TRBJ2-7, with 7 bases lining up with TRBD2. Trimming removed 4 bases from V and 2 bases from J; junction bases left unmatched: 8. Per the germline V gene, CDR1 is SEHNR and CDR2 is FQNEAQ (reference sequence). This CDR3 region has 15 residues. As DNA, the CDR3 is TGTGCCAGCAGCTCCGGGGGAGGGAGGCCCTACGAGCAGTACGTC. Residues: CASSSGGGRPYEQYV.

The V gene is TRBV6-1, the J gene TRBJ2-1; TRBD1 agrees at 8 bases. Looked up from germline, CDR1 is MNHNS and CDR2 is SASEGT. With V trimmed by 2 bases and J by 3 bases, 6 bases remained unmatched. The CDR3 runs 16 residues. CDR3 sequence: CASSESGGQYYNEQFF. CDR3 bases: TGTGCCAGCAGTGAATCAGGGGGCCAATACTACAATGAGCAGTTCTTC.

The J gene is TRBJ2-7, the V gene TRBV27; possibly TRBD2 for D (5 bases). The CDR3 is 15 residues long. Germline CDR1 and CDR2: MNHEY and SMNVEV (reference sequence). Trimming took 5 bases from V and 0 from J, leaving 14 bases between them. CDR3 loop: CASSAGNSVSYEQYF. The CDR3 DNA is TGTGCCAGCAGTGCGGGCAACTCGGTCTCCTACGAGCAGTACTTC.

J is TRBJ2-7 and V is TRBV28; 10 bases are shared with TRBD1. The CDR3 spans 13 residues. V was clipped by 5 bases and J by 2 bases; unmatched bases: 0. Germline assignment: CDR1 MDHEN and CDR2 SYDVKM. CDR3 DNA sequence: TGTGCCAGCAGTGACAGGGGGCCCTACGAGCAGTACTTC. This encodes CASSDRGPYEQYF. Complete variable domain (other parts from reference TRBV28 and TRBJ2-7): DVKVTQSSRYLVKRTGEKVFLECVQDMDHENMFWYRQDPGLGLRLIYFSYDVKMKEKGDIPEGYSVSREKKERFSLILESASTNQTSMYLCASSDRGPYEQYFGPGTRLTVT.

The rearrangement joins TRBV5-1 to TRBJ1-1; possible D gene TRBD1, 5 bases. V lost 0 bases, J lost 0 bases, and 6 bases lay in between. There are 14 residues in the CDR3. Germline CDR1 is SGHRS and CDR2 is YFSETQ. CDR3: CASSLGQMNTEAFF. CDR3 DNA: TGCGCCAGCAGCTTGGGACAGATGAACACTGAAGCTTTCTTT.

The V call is TRBV9, the J call TRBJ1-3; a weak D match, TRBD1 (5 bases). Germline CDR1 SGDLS, CDR2 YYNGEE. V was cut by 4 bases and J by 3 bases, with 11 bases left in between. The CDR3 spans 14 residues. The CDR3 nucleotides read TGTGCCAGCAGCTCCGGGACCAGTGGAAACACCATATATTTT. Translation: CASSSGTSGNTIYF.

This clone has just one count. The V and J genes are TRBV27 and TRBJ2-5; D uncertain. Per germline, CDR1 MNHEY and CDR2 SMNVEV (reference sequence). V shed 2 bases and J shed 2 bases, with 9 bases lying between them. The CDR3 is made up of 14 amino acids. The chain's CDR3 is CASSLRGGQETQYF. CDR3 nucleotide sequence: TGTGCCAGCAGTTTACGCGGCGGACAAGAGACCCAGTACTTC.

The genes are TRBV19 and TRBJ1-2; 8 nucleotides agree with TRBD1. Germline V CDR1 and CDR2: LNHDA, SQIVND (reference sequence). Trimming at V came to 2 bases and at J to 3 bases, leaving 5 bases not matched to a gene. The CDR3 covers 15 residues. CDR3 in DNA: TGTGCCAGTAGTATACAGGGGGCGCGGGACTATGGCTACACCTTC. Translated, it gives CASSIQGARDYGYTF.

The chain couples TRBV7-9 to TRBJ2-3; tentative D call: TRBD1 (6 bases). Trimming shortened V by 5 bases and J by 3 bases, and 12 bases separated the two germline ends. The CDR3 contains 14 residues. Germline V gene sequence: CDR1 SEHNR, CDR2 FQNEAQ (reference sequence). CDR3 sequence: CASSPGVKTDTQYF. CDR3 DNA: TGTGCCAGCAGCCCAGGGGTAAAGACAGATACGCAGTATTTT.

V is TRBV7-9 and J is TRBJ1-2; D may be TRBD1 (5 bases). This CDR3 region has 12 residues. The V gene lost 1 base and the J gene lost 7 bases, with 7 bases spanning the gap. CDR1 SEHNR and CDR2 FQNEAQ come from the germline V gene (reference sequence). This CDR3 is CASSLDGGGYTF. The DNA of the CDR3 is TGTGCCAGCAGCTTAGATGGGGGTGGCTACACCTTC.

The rearrangement uses TRBV7-6 and TRBJ2-2; D gene unclear. This CDR3 contains 16 residues. V was trimmed by 5 bases and J by 2 bases, leaving 15 bases between them. The V gene's germline CDR1 is SGHVS and CDR2 FNYEAQ. The CDR3 loop reads CASSPGGKANTGELFF. The CDR3 coding sequence is TGTGCCAGCAGCCCGGGCGGCAAGGCCAACACCGGGGAGCTGTTTTTT.

The V call is TRBV6-5, the J call TRBJ1-1; 9 bases are a match to TRBD1. The CDR3 is 13 residues long. The V gene end was trimmed by 4 bases and the J gene end by 4 bases; junction bases not matched to a gene: 1. The V gene's germline CDR1 is MNHEY and CDR2 SVGAGI. This CDR3 is CASSWDRATEAFF. The CDR3 DNA is TGTGCCAGCAGTTGGGACAGGGCCACTGAAGCTTTCTTT.

The DNA for the CDR3 is TGCAGCGTTGGGGAGCGGGGTGGCGGCACCGGGGAGCTGTTTTTT. It yields the protein CSVGERGGGTGELFF. The chain links TRBV29-1 to TRBJ2-2; 7 bases align to TRBD2. CDR3 length: 15 amino acids. The V segment lost 4 bases and the J segment 4 bases; nucleotides outside the gene matches: 9. Germline CDR1 and CDR2: SQVTM and ANQGSEA.

This clone has only a few counts. The chain has TRBV25-1 and TRBJ1-2; maybe TRBD1 (6 bases). CDR3 size: 13 residues. V lost 5 bases, J lost 2 bases, and 9 bases lay in between. Germline V gives CDR1 MGHDK, CDR2 SYGVNS. The CDR3 region is CASSPQGNYGYTF. The CDR3 DNA reads as TGTGCCAGCAGTCCGCAGGGGAACTATGGCTACACCTTC.

V gene TRBV10-3 combines with J gene TRBJ2-2; tentatively, D is TRBD1 (5 bases). The V end lost 6 bases, the J end lost 0 bases, and 14 bases lay between the germline ends. This CDR3 spans 16 amino acids. The germline V gene encodes CDR1 ENHRY and CDR2 SYGVKD. The CDR3 DNA sequence: TGTGCCATCAGGAGAGACAGCGCCGCGAACACCGGGGAGCTGTTTTTT. Translated: CAIRRDSAANTGELFF.

This clone has a handful of counts. The chain carries TRBV6-6 and TRBJ1-1; a weak D match, TRBD1 (6 bases). Germline V gene lookup returns CDR1 MNHNY and CDR2 SVGAGI (reference sequence). Trimming shortened V by 3 bases and J by 4 bases, and 12 bases separated the two germline ends. The CDR3 extends over 14 amino acids. The CDR3 nucleotides are TGTGCCAGCAGTTATGCCAGGGGCAGCACTGAAGCTTTCTTT. Translation: CASSYARGSTEAFF.